This T cell receptor (beta chain) comes out of a study of blood T cell repertoires in COVID-19. Study in general: COVID-19 samples collected from the United States, Italy and Spain covered acute and convalescent phases. The analysed material was cDNA or gDNA that came from T cells, B-cell-depleted T cells, or PBMCs.

Original analysis: Amplifying reference gene primers gave estimates of nucleated cell counts. TCRdb keeps only in-frame clones here, not all; method: immunoSEQ multiplex PCR. That table supplies the V and J calls and clone size; D and trimming were determined from the DNA. The repertoire holds about 330,000 clones, over 75% seen once, with 4% in the top ten. This TCR was recovered from a woman between 45 and 60 years old with active or convalescent COVID-19. Sequencing was carried out using peripheral blood.

The CDR3 nucleotides are TGTGCCAGCAGCTTAATCGGTCCTCCCGGGGAGCTGTTTTTT. Amino acids: CASSLIGPPGELFF. The chain links TRBV7-3 to TRBJ2-2; D unclear. From germline, CDR1 is SGHTA and CDR2 FQGTGA. V was trimmed by 1 base and J by 6 bases, leaving 9 bases between them. The CDR3 spans 14 residues.